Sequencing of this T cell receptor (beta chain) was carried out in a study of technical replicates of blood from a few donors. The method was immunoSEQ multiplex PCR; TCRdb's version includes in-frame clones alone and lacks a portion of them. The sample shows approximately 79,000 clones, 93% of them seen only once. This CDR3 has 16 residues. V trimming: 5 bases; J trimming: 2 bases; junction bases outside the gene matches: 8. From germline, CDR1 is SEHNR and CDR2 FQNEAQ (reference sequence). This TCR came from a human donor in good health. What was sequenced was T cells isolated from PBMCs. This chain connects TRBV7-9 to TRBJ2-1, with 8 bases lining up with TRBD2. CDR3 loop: CASSPGTSHPYNEQFF. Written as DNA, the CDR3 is TGTGCCAGCAGCCCGGGGACTAGTCATCCCTACAATGAGCAGTTCTTC.